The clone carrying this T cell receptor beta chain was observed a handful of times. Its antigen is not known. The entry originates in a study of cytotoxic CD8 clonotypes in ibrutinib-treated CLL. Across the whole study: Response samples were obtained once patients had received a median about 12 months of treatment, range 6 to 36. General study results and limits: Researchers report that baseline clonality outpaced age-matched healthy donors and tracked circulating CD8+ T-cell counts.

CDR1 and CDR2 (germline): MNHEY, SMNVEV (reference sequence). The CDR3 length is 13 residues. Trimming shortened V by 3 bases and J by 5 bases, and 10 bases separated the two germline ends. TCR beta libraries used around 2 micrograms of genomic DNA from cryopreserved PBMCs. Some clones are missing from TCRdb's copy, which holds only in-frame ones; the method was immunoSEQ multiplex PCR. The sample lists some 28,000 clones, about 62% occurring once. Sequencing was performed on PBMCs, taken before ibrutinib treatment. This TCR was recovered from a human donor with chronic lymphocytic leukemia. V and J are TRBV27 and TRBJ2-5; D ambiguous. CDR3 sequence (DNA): TGTGCCAGCAGTTTTGTAGCTTCGGAGACCCAGTACTTC. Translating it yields CASSFVASETQYF.